The T cell receptor (beta chain) described here comes from a study of identical twins. Findings and caveats of the study: Shared out-of-frame alpha sequences (those common to twins) showed excess low generation probability. Researchers caution that invariant MAIT and iNKT cells could partly confound zero-insertion analyses.

CDR3 length: 15 residues. CDR1 is SGHRS and CDR2 is YFSETQ in the germline V gene. Trimming at V came to 0 bases and at J to 3 bases, leaving 2 bases not matched to a gene. On this clonotype itself: The target antigen is unknown.

Unique molecular identifiers were present on cDNA, and template switching added a universal primer site. One entry per CDR3 protein, called by TCRdb with MiXCR from the 5' RACE reads. The table includes around 370,000 distinct CDR3 sequences, about 9% detected once. Healthy Caucasians provided all donations. The receptor comes from a woman in her forties or fifties in good health. The J gene is TRBJ2-2, the V gene TRBV5-1, with TRBD1 matching 7 bases. Material for sequencing was naive T cells sorted from blood. As DNA, the CDR3 is TGCGCCAGCAGCTTGGCCGGGACAGACACCGGGGAGCTGTTTTTT. It codes for CASSLAGTDTGELFF.